A single sample is the source of the 20 T cell receptor beta chains below, sequenced in a study of T cell repertoires in aging, cancer and after chemotherapy. Amplification of TCR beta used genomic DNA extracted from peripheral blood. Multiplex touch-down PCR with TRB-A/B primers amplified rearranged V-D-J TRB sequences. TCRdb redid the calling of the multiplex PCR reads with MiXCR, one entry per CDR3 protein. The table shows a few thousand distinct CDR3 sequences, with 25% to 35% occurring only once. The sample was blood. The receptor source for this set is a human donor in good health.

This clonotype was counted a few times. This rearrangement joins TRBV5-1 to TRBJ2-7; 14 nucleotides line up with TRBD2. The V gene end was trimmed by 1 base and the J gene end by 3 bases; junction bases not matched to a gene: 6. The CDR3 runs to 17 residues. The germline gives CDR1 SGHRS, CDR2 YFSETQ. The CDR3 nucleotides read TGCGCCAGCAGCTTGCCCCCGGGACTAGCGGGGGACTACGAGCAGTACTTC. Translated: CASSLPPGLAGDYEQYF. Full variable domain (outside the CDR3, taken from reference TRBV5-1 and TRBJ2-7): KAGVTQTPRYLIKTRGQQVTLSCSPISGHRSVSWYQQTPGQGLQFLFEYFSETQRNKGNFPGRFSGRQFSNSRSEMNVSTLELGDSALYLCASSLPPGLAGDYEQYFGPGTRLTVT.

The CDR3 here is CASSWDRGHEKLFF. As DNA, the CDR3 is TGTGCCAGCAGTTGGGACAGGGGGCACGAAAAACTGTTTTTT. The chain carries TRBV27 and TRBJ1-4, with 12 bases that match TRBD1. This CDR3 region has 14 residues. Germline V CDR1 and CDR2: MNHEY, SMNVEV (reference sequence). V trimming: 4 bases; J trimming: 8 bases; junction bases outside the gene matches: 2.

The chain carries TRBV10-3 and TRBJ1-5; possibly TRBD1 for D (5 bases). The CDR3 is made up of 17 amino acids. Germline assignment: CDR1 ENHRY and CDR2 SYGVKD. Trimming removed 3 bases at V and 7 bases at J, with 22 bases between. CDR3 sequence: CAISDSPGRGPGQPQHF. CDR3 DNA: TGTGCCATCAGTGACTCCCCTGGGAGGGGCCCGGGACAGCCCCAGCATTTT.

By sample fraction, this clonotype is medium-sized. The rearrangement joins TRBV13 to TRBJ2-3, with 8 positions matching TRBD2. Germline-derived CDR1 and CDR2 are PRHDT and FYEKMQ (reference sequence). V trimming: 5 bases; J trimming: 0 bases; junction bases outside the gene matches: 7. This CDR3 comprises 16 residues. The CDR3 region is CASSTKAGASTDTQYF. The CDR3 bases are TGTGCCAGCAGCACTAAAGCGGGGGCTAGCACAGATACGCAGTATTTT.

This clonotype is medium-sized. This chain joins TRBV14 and TRBJ2-1; D ambiguous. Trimming pared 2 bases from V and 0 bases from J, leaving 8 bases between. The CDR3 is made up of 15 amino acids. Per the germline V gene, CDR1 is SGHDN and CDR2 is FVKESK. The CDR3 DNA is TGTGCCAGCAGCCAAACGTGGGGCTCCTACAATGAGCAGTTCTTC. This codes for CASSQTWGSYNEQFF.

Concerning this clonotype: The junction shows a germline mismatch at one end, possibly a read error. This chain connects TRBV5-4 to TRBJ2-1, with 7 bases identical to TRBD2. This CDR3 comprises 15 residues. Germline V lookup: CDR1 SGHNT, CDR2 YYREEE (reference sequence). The CDR3 DNA follows: TGCGCCAGCATCTTCGGGGGGAACATCTACAATGAGCAGTTCTTC. Translating gives CASIFGGNIYNEQFF.

There are a few counts of this clonotype. J is TRBJ2-5 and V is TRBV10-1; D is possibly TRBD1 (6 bases). CDR1 and CDR2 (germline): WNHNN, SYGVQD (reference sequence). This CDR3 is 12 amino acids long. The V end lost 3 bases, the J end lost 13 bases, and 15 bases lay between the germline ends. The DNA of the CDR3 is TGCGCCAGCAGTGATATATGGGCAGGGGCGTACTTC. Its translation: CASSDIWAGAYF.

This clonotype is medium-sized (0.01 to 0.1%) in the sample. The rearrangement links TRBV13 to TRBJ1-6, with a tentative D call TRBD1 (6 bases). V was pared by 4 bases and J by 8 bases, with 12 bases between. Germline V gene sequence: CDR1 PRHDT, CDR2 FYEKMQ (reference sequence). The CDR3 loop spans 14 amino acids. CDR3 residues: CASSSRTEYSPLHF. DNA for the CDR3: TGTGCCAGCAGCTCTAGGACAGAGTATTCACCCCTCCACTTT.

This clonotype showed up just a few times. V is TRBV6-5 and J is TRBJ1-1; 7 bases are shared with TRBD1. V lost 3 bases to trimming and J lost 1 base; unmatched junction nucleotides: 5. CDR1 MNHEY and CDR2 SVGAGI come from the germline V gene. CDR3 length: 15 residues. CDR3 region: CASSYLGQRNTEAFF. CDR3 nucleotides: TGTGCCAGCAGTTATTTGGGACAGCGGAACACTGAAGCTTTCTTT.

In the case of this clonotype: An end of the junction does not agree with germline; a read error may underlie this. The rearrangement joins TRBV24-1 to TRBJ2-1, with TRBD2 matching over 13 bases. The CDR3 is made up of 18 amino acids. Per the germline V gene, CDR1 is KGHDR and CDR2 is SFDVKD. CDR3 amino acids: CTTSDPRRTSGGQNEQFF. CDR3 coding DNA: TGTACCACCAGTGATCCACGACGGACTAGCGGGGGACAAAATGAGCAGTTCTTT.

About this clonotype: A much larger clone differs by one base, so this may be a read error. The chain carries TRBV24-1 and TRBJ1-2; D is uncertain. V lost 1 base, J lost 6 bases, and 11 bases lay in between. Per the germline V gene, CDR1 is KGHDR and CDR2 is SFDVKD. This CDR3 has 14 amino acids. The CDR3 coding sequence is TGTGCCACCAGTGATTTCAGTGTAGCGGATGGCTACACCTTC. Its translation: CATSDFSVADGYTF.

This clonotype is deemed large. J is TRBJ2-2 and V is TRBV27; maybe TRBD2 (5 bases). Trimming shortened V by 5 bases and J by 9 bases, and 13 bases separated the two germline ends. The CDR3 runs 13 residues. CDR1 MNHEY and CDR2 SMNVEV come from the germline V gene (reference sequence). CDR3 nucleotide sequence: TGTGCCAGCAGTCCAAACCCTAGCAGGGAGCTGTTTTTT. This sequence encodes CASSPNPSRELFF.

This chain connects TRBV12-3 or TRBV12-4 to TRBJ1-5; D may be TRBD1 (5 bases). The CDR3 loop spans 16 amino acids. Deletions cut 5 bases from V and 2 bases from J, with 16 bases between. The CDR3 nucleotides are TGTGCCAGCAGTCTGGGGGGACGGGGGGGCAATCAGCCCCAGCATTTT. Its translation is CASSLGGRGGNQPQHF.

Note on this clonotype: This could be a read error, since a much larger clone is one nucleotide away. The genes are TRBV12-3 or TRBV12-4 and TRBJ2-3, with a tentative D call TRBD1 (5 bases). CDR3 size: 14 residues. In nucleotides, the CDR3 is TGTGCCACCAGTGACTTCACCAGGGAATCGCCGCAGTATTTT. It encodes CATSDFTRESPQYF.

This clonotype is medium-sized within its sample. The rearrangement joins TRBV5-6 to TRBJ2-1; 8 positions agree with TRBD2. The CDR3 has 15 amino acids. After removal of 2 bases from V and 3 bases from J, the junction contained 4 bases not matched to a gene. From germline, CDR1 is SGHDT and CDR2 YYEEEE. CDR3 in amino acids: CASSFGLANYNEQFF. DNA for the CDR3: TGTGCCAGCAGCTTCGGACTAGCCAACTACAATGAGCAGTTCTTC.

This clonotype is medium-sized by share. This sequence joins TRBV6-5 and TRBJ1-2; possibly TRBD1 for D (6 bases). The CDR3 spans 13 residues. The germline V and J ends were trimmed by 2 bases and 7 bases, with 11 bases remaining between them. From germline, CDR1 is MNHEY and CDR2 SVGAGI. CDR3 in DNA: TGTGCCAGCAGTTACCGGGGGCTGGGTGGCTACACCTTC. Amino acid sequence: CASSYRGLGGYTF.

This clonotype was seen a few times. The chain links TRBV10-2 to TRBJ2-7; 8 bases agree with TRBD2. The CDR3 runs to 14 residues. The germline V gene encodes CDR1 WSHSY and CDR2 SAAADI. The junction had 3 bases not matched to a gene; V was cut back by 3 bases and J by 2 bases. The CDR3 spells CASSDLAGTYEQYF. The CDR3, as DNA: TGCGCCAGCAGTGATTTAGCGGGGACCTACGAGCAGTACTTC.

This clonotype was observed a handful of times. The CDR3 nucleotides are TGTGCCAGCAGTCCCGGGGGCAGGGTGGAGGAGACCCAGTACTTC. Its protein is CASSPGGRVEETQYF. J is TRBJ2-5 and V is TRBV7-2; D may correspond to TRBD1 or TRBD2 (6 bases each). The CDR3 loop spans 15 amino acids. Trimming cost V 6 bases and J 5 bases, with 19 bases left between them. Germline loops: CDR1 SGHTA, CDR2 FQGNSA.

By share, this clonotype ranks as medium-sized. The rearrangement uses TRBV27 and TRBJ2-2; TRBD1 matches at 8 bases. CDR1 MNHEY and CDR2 SMNVEV come from the germline V gene (reference sequence). Trimming at V came to 4 bases and at J to 3 bases, leaving 10 bases not matched to a gene. The CDR3 is made up of 17 amino acids. CDR3 sequence reads: CASSSRRNRGYTGELFF. CDR3 in DNA: TGTGCCAGCAGTTCCCGCAGGAACAGGGGGTACACCGGGGAGCTGTTTTTT.

The chain employs TRBV30 and TRBJ1-1; D gene unclear. Looked up from germline, CDR1 is GTSNPN and CDR2 is SVGIG (reference sequence). This CDR3 has 16 amino acids. Trimming left V 0 bases short and J 1 base short, with 15 bases between. The CDR3 sequence: CAWSVPGAGWNTEAFF. The CDR3 DNA is TGTGCCTGGAGTGTACCTGGTGCGGGGTGGAACACTGAAGCTTTCTTT. The full variable domain, its missing parts supplied by reference TRBV30 and TRBJ1-1, is SQTIHQWPATLVQPVGSPLSLECTVEGTSNPNLYWYRQAAGRGLQLLFYSVGIGQISSEVPQNLSASRPQDRQFILSSKKLLLSDSGFYLCAWSVPGAGWNTEAFFGQGTRLTVV.